Listed below are T cell receptor beta chains from one sample, sequenced in a study of cytomegalovirus exposure and HLA in healthy donors. Generated by immunoSEQ multiplex PCR, the TCRdb table keeps only in-frame clones and is missing some. The sample carries 150,000 to 200,000 clones, 70% to 80% recorded once. Sequenced material: PBMCs. Receptor source: a male donor in good health and CMV-seronegative. The CDR3 runs from the conserved cysteine through the conserved F or W. D genes are given only for firm matches. Some rows mark clone size as missing; the rest say once, few, many or name a class of expanded clone.

v_gene	d_gene	abundance	j_gene	CDR3aa	CDR3nt
TRBV30	.	.	TRBJ1-2	CAWNPGFLNYGYTF	TGTGCCTGGAATCCAGGATTCCTCAACTATGGCTACACCTTC
TRBV25-1	TRBD1	.	TRBJ1-5	CASSGGQRNQPQHF	TGTGCCAGCAGTGGGGGACAGCGCAATCAGCCCCAGCATTTT
TRBV30	.	few	TRBJ1-1	CAWSRQDNTEAFF	TGTGCCTGGAGTCGACAGGATAACACTGAAGCTTTCTTT
TRBV11-2	.	.	TRBJ2-5	CASSLFGGGGEGETQYF	TGTGCCAGCAGCTTATTCGGTGGAGGGGGCGAGGGAGAGACCCAGTACTTC
TRBV12-5	.	.	TRBJ2-2	CASGLPRTTGELFF	TGTGCTAGTGGTCTACCTCGAACCACCGGGGAGCTGTTTTTT
TRBV19	.	.	TRBJ2-3	CASSIVFGTDTQYF	TGTGCCAGTAGTATAGTGTTCGGGACAGATACGCAGTATTTT
TRBV12-5	.	.	TRBJ2-7	CASGLEEGGYYEQYF	TGTGCTAGTGGTTTAGAGGAGGGGGGGTACTACGAGCAGTACTTC
TRBV2	.	.	TRBJ1-4	CASIVTGTTNEKLFF	TGTGCCAGCATTGTTACCGGGACTACTAATGAAAAACTGTTTTTT
TRBV11-3	TRBD1	.	TRBJ1-1	CASSLGQGYTEAFF	TGTGCCAGCAGCTTAGGACAGGGTTACACTGAAGCTTTCTTT
TRBV30	TRBD1	few	TRBJ2-3	CAWSARGQGTDTQYF	TGTGCCTGGAGTGCGCGCGGACAGGGGACAGATACGCAGTATTTT
TRBV7-9	.	few	TRBJ1-1	CASSRTVENTEAFF	TGTGCCAGCAGCAGGACAGTTGAAAACACTGAAGCTTTCTTT
TRBV18	.	.	TRBJ1-1	CASSPRVLQNTEAFF	TGTGCCAGCTCACCTCGGGTCCTACAGAACACTGAAGCTTTCTTT
TRBV28	TRBD1	.	TRBJ1-5	CASSLWGTGLSNQPQHF	TGTGCCAGCAGTTTATGGGGGACAGGGCTTAGCAATCAGCCCCAGCATTTT
TRBV29-1	.	.	TRBJ1-1	CSALRAEGTEAFF	TGCAGCGCGTTGCGCGCAGAGGGCACTGAAGCTTTCTTT
TRBV5-8	.	.	TRBJ2-2	CASSFAGELFF	TGTGCCAGCAGCTTCGCCGGGGAGCTGTTTTTT
TRBV7-2	.	once	TRBJ1-2	CASSFPGEDYGYTF	TGTGCCAGCAGCTTCCCGGGGGAGGACTATGGCTACACCTTC
TRBV9	TRBD2	.	TRBJ2-1	CASSVGSGGVDEQFF	TGTGCCAGCAGCGTGGGGAGCGGGGGGGTCGATGAGCAGTTCTTC
TRBV27	.	once	TRBJ2-2	CASRLGGHYTGELFF	TGTGCCAGCAGGCTGGGTGGACATTACACCGGGGAGCTGTTTTTT
TRBV6-5	.	.	TRBJ2-7	CASSLRGREAYEQYF	TGTGCCAGCAGTCTACGGGGCAGGGAGGCCTACGAGCAGTACTTC
TRBV6-5	.	.	TRBJ2-7	CASSREKGYEQYF	TGTGCCAGCTCTCGGGAGAAAGGTTACGAGCAGTACTTC
TRBV2	.	once	TRBJ1-1	CVLNRIMNTEAFF	TGTGTACTAAACAGGATCATGAACACTGAAGCTTTCTTT
TRBV2	.	.	TRBJ2-4	CASSLELGRGNIQYF	TGTGCCAGCAGCCTAGAACTTGGCCGAGGAAACATTCAGTACTTC
TRBV5-5	.	.	TRBJ2-1	CASMDSNPNEQFF	TGTGCCAGCATGGACTCAAACCCCAATGAGCAGTTCTTC
TRBV28	TRBD1	.	TRBJ2-5	CASSFPRQGRETQYF	TGTGCCAGCAGTTTTCCTCGACAGGGACGGGAGACCCAGTACTTC
TRBV15	TRBD1	.	TRBJ1-5	CATSRDKGQLYQPQHF	TGTGCCACCAGCAGAGATAAGGGACAGCTCTATCAGCCCCAGCATTTT
TRBV27	TRBD1	.	TRBJ1-4	CASSTRTGGLNEKLFF	TGTGCCAGCAGTACCCGGACAGGGGGATTGAATGAAAAACTGTTTTTT
TRBV7-9	TRBD1	.	TRBJ1-2	CASSLDRGRNYGYTF	TGTGCCAGCAGCCTTGACAGGGGGCGAAACTATGGCTACACCTTC
TRBV28	TRBD1	few	TRBJ1-5	CASSHSVGQGSNQPQHF	TGTGCCAGCAGTCACTCCGTGGGACAGGGGTCCAATCAGCCCCAGCATTTT
TRBV7-2	TRBD1	few	TRBJ2-4	CASSSAGGTGKNIQYF	TGTGCCAGCAGCTCCGCAGGGGGCACTGGCAAAAACATTCAGTACTTC
TRBV7-9	TRBD2	few	TRBJ2-1	CASSFDGTSHEQFF	TGTGCCAGCAGCTTCGACGGGACTAGCCATGAGCAGTTCTTC
TRBV5-1	TRBD1	.	TRBJ1-5	CASSPRPGGRNQPQHF	TGCGCCAGCAGCCCCCGGCCAGGGGGCCGCAATCAGCCCCAGCATTTT
TRBV9	.	.	TRBJ2-3	CASSTDRSTDTQYF	TGTGCCAGCAGCACCGACAGAAGCACAGATACGCAGTATTTT
TRBV27	.	.	TRBJ1-1	CASARNTEAFF	TGTGCCAGCGCTAGGAACACTGAAGCTTTCTTT
TRBV7-9	TRBD1	.	TRBJ2-5	CSSSYLGTGNQETQYF	TGTTCCAGCAGCTACCTCGGGACAGGGAATCAAGAGACCCAGTACTTC
TRBV5-1	.	.	TRBJ1-5	CASSLFPLQGGSNQPQHF	TGCGCCAGCAGCCTATTCCCATTACAGGGTGGAAGCAATCAGCCCCAGCATTTT
TRBV28	.	few	TRBJ1-5	CASKAPPDGHSNQPQHF	TGTGCCAGCAAGGCCCCCCCGGACGGACATAGCAATCAGCCCCAGCATTTT
TRBV11-2	.	medium-sized	TRBJ1-2	CASSLRGGPTLAHTF	TGTGCCAGCAGCCTCCGCGGGGGACCGACCCTGGCTCACACCTTC
TRBV11-2	.	.	TRBJ1-5	CASSFYSNQPQHF	TGTGCCAGCAGCTTCTATAGCAATCAGCCCCAGCATTTT
TRBV28	TRBD1	.	TRBJ2-1	CASSLNRVTGGNEQFF	TGTGCCAGCAGTTTAAATAGGGTGACAGGGGGGAATGAGCAGTTCTTC
TRBV28	.	.	TRBJ2-3	CASAPSGSFTDTQYF	TGTGCCAGCGCCCCATCAGGAAGCTTCACAGATACGCAGTATTTT
TRBV18	.	.	TRBJ1-6	CASSPGEATPLHF	TGTGCCAGCTCACCGGGGGAGGCTACCCCCCTCCACTTT
TRBV6-5	.	.	TRBJ2-3	CASSQTDTQYF	TGTGCCAGCAGTCAAACAGATACGCAGTATTTT
TRBV7-8	TRBD1	few	TRBJ1-6	CASRRDRGNSPLHF	TGTGCCAGCAGAAGGGACAGGGGAAATTCACCCCTCCACTTT
TRBV5-4	.	once	TRBJ1-1	CASSAGRTPEAFF	TGTGCCAGCAGCGCCGGACGGACTCCTGAAGCTTTCTTT
TRBV29-1	.	.	TRBJ1-2	CSVAGEENGYTF	TGCAGCGTTGCGGGGGAGGAAAATGGCTACACCTTC
TRBV30	.	.	TRBJ1-3	CAWSVGGSGNTIYF	TGTGCCTGGAGTGTCGGGGGTTCTGGAAACACCATATATTTT
TRBV6-5	.	.	TRBJ1-5	CASSSGLLQPQHF	TGTGCCAGCAGTTCGGGGTTACTCCAGCCCCAGCATTTT
TRBV6-5	.	once	TRBJ2-7	CASRTRGSFYEQYF	TGTGCCAGCAGGACAAGGGGAAGCTTCTACGAGCAGTACTTC
TRBV14	.	.	TRBJ2-4	CASSHPHPLLTGKAKNIQYF	TGTGCCAGCAGCCACCCCCACCCCCTCCTGACAGGTAAAGCCAAAAACATTCAGTACTTC
TRBV9	TRBD1	.	TRBJ2-7	CASSVTGQGASEQYF	TGTGCCAGCAGCGTCACGGGACAGGGGGCGTCCGAGCAGTACTTC
TRBV4-3	.	.	TRBJ1-2	CASSQDRDKHGYTF	TGCGCCAGCAGCCAAGACAGGGACAAACATGGCTACACCTTC
TRBV13	.	once	TRBJ2-2	CASLQIKTNTGELFF	TGTGCCAGCCTCCAGATTAAAACGAACACCGGGGAGCTGTTTTTT
TRBV19	TRBD1	few	TRBJ1-6	CASSSEDRGNSPLHF	TGTGCCAGTAGTTCTGAGGACAGGGGGAATTCACCCCTCCACTTT
TRBV5-1	.	.	TRBJ2-1	CASGLGHGGSYNEQFF	TGCGCCAGCGGCTTGGGCCACGGGGGCTCCTACAATGAGCAGTTCTTC
TRBV30	TRBD1	.	TRBJ1-5	CAWSVRDREHQPQHF	TGTGCCTGGAGTGTACGGGACAGGGAACATCAGCCCCAGCATTTT